What follows are 30 T cell receptor beta chains derived from one specimen sequenced in a study of cytomegalovirus exposure and HLA in healthy donors. The protocol was immunoSEQ multiplex PCR, while the TCRdb copy is restricted to in-frame clones and leaves out a portion. The data hold some 330,000 clones, with roughly 85% observed a single time. Sequencing input: PBMCs. All receptors come from a woman younger than 35 in good health and CMV-seronegative.

The chain carries TRBV2 and TRBJ1-1; weak D call: TRBD1 (6 bases). The CDR3 sequence is 12 residues long. CDR1 is SNHLY and CDR2 is FYNNEI in the germline V gene. The ends were cut back, 6 bases at V and 7 bases at J, with 12 bases in the middle. This CDR3 reads CASSYRADEAFF. DNA for the CDR3: TGTGCCAGCAGCTACAGGGCTGATGAAGCTTTCTTT.

This chain connects TRBV28 to TRBJ1-2, with TRBD1 matching 9 bases. With 6 bases clipped from V and 4 bases from J, the junction kept 12 bases outside the gene matches. The CDR3 consists of 16 residues. In germline, CDR1 is MDHEN, CDR2 SYDVKM. The CDR3 spells CASSPTGTGPSYGYTF. The CDR3 DNA follows: TGTGCCAGCAGCCCGACCGGGACAGGGCCCTCCTATGGCTACACCTTC.

V is TRBV4-2 and J is TRBJ2-1, with D possibly being TRBD1 (6 bases). The CDR3 sequence is 17 residues long. Germline V CDR1 and CDR2: LGHNA, YNFKEQ. Trimming removed 8 bases at V and 7 bases at J, with 27 bases between. CDR3 residues: CASSAQKDSSIGNEQFF. The CDR3 DNA sequence: TGTGCCAGCTCCGCCCAGAAGGACAGCTCAATCGGGAATGAGCAGTTCTTC.

This rearrangement joins TRBV28 to TRBJ2-1; 10 positions agree with TRBD1. Germline CDR1 and CDR2: MDHEN and SYDVKM. V lost 2 bases and J lost 9; bases outside the gene matches: 4. The CDR3 extends over 14 amino acids. The CDR3 loop is CASSLATGGVEQFF. The CDR3 DNA is TGTGCCAGCAGTTTAGCGACAGGGGGCGTTGAGCAGTTCTTC.

J is TRBJ2-7 and V is TRBV6-6, with TRBD2 as a possible D gene (6 bases). Trimming pared 3 bases from V and 3 bases from J, leaving 12 bases between. The germline CDR1 and CDR2 sequences are MNHNY and SVGAGI (reference sequence). This CDR3 spans 14 amino acids. CDR3 sequence (DNA): TGTGCCAGCAGTTATGGGGGAGGCTACTACGAGCAGTACTTC. Translation gives CASSYGGGYYEQYF.

The rearrangement joins TRBV11-1 to TRBJ2-2; D may be TRBD1 (5 bases). In germline, CDR1 is SGHAT, CDR2 FQDESV (reference sequence). CDR3 length: 18 amino acids. The germline V and J ends were trimmed by 0 bases and 5 bases, with 19 bases remaining between them. CDR3 in DNA: TGTGCCAGCAGCTTAGCGCTTGGGCAGGGCCACTCGACCGGGGAGCTGTTTTTT. Protein product: CASSLALGQGHSTGELFF.

The rearrangement uses TRBV18 and TRBJ2-7; 9 positions agree with TRBD2. CDR1 is KGHSH, CDR2 LQKENI, per germline. The CDR3 contains 15 residues. V shed 6 bases, J shed 1 base, and the junction held 7 bases outside the gene matches. The CDR3 DNA reads as TGTGCCAGCTCCCTTAGCGGGAGTGGGTCCTACGAGCAGTACTTC. Translated, it gives CASSLSGSGSYEQYF.

The chain recombines TRBV11-3 with TRBJ1-1; 9 positions agree with TRBD1. Unmatched junction bases numbered 8, after V lost 5 bases and J lost 4 bases. CDR1 and CDR2 from the germline V gene are SGHNT and YENEEA. The CDR3 covers 15 residues. The CDR3 DNA reads as TGTGCCAGCAGCCCAGGGGGACAGGGACCCACTGAAGCTTTCTTT. Translated, it gives CASSPGGQGPTEAFF.

The CDR3 is CASTFSGRTDTQYF. CDR3 sequence (DNA): TGTGCCAGTACCTTTAGCGGGAGAACAGATACGCAGTATTTT. This chain connects TRBV27 to TRBJ2-3, with 9 bases that match TRBD2. This CDR3 contains 14 residues. CDR1 is MNHEY and CDR2 is SMNVEV in the germline V gene (reference sequence). The ends lost 9 bases at V and 3 bases at J; junction bases unmatched: 7.

This chain connects TRBV7-9 to TRBJ1-3, with TRBD1 matching over 12 bases. The germline gives CDR1 SEHNR, CDR2 FQNEAQ (reference sequence). The V and J ends lost 5 bases and 7 bases, in that order; junction bases with no gene match: 3. The CDR3 length is 14 residues. The CDR3 bases are TGTGCCAGCAGCCCGGGGACAGGGGGCAACACCATATATTTT. Its translation: CASSPGTGGNTIYF. The variable domain in full, completed from reference TRBV7-9 and TRBJ1-3, reads DTGVSQNPRHKITKRGQNVTFRCDPISEHNRLYWYRQTLGQGPEFLTYFQNEAQLEKSRLLSDRFSAERPKGSFSTLEIQRTEQGDSAMYLCASSPGTGGNTIYFGEGSWLTVV.

The CDR3 reads CASSRGGTHDTQYF. The CDR3 region has the DNA TGTGCCAGCAGTAGGGGGGGAACACACGATACGCAGTATTTT. The V and J genes are TRBV6-4 and TRBJ2-3; D may be TRBD2 (7 bases). With 5 bases removed from V and 6 bases from J, the gap between germline ends came to 15 bases. The germline V gene encodes CDR1 MRHNA and CDR2 SNTAGT. The CDR3 has 14 residues.

The rearrangement joins TRBV10-3 to TRBJ2-1; TRBD2 matches at 8 bases. J gave up 7 bases and V 10 bases, and 9 bases lay outside the gene matches. In germline, CDR1 is ENHRY, CDR2 SYGVKD. The CDR3 consists of 13 residues. CDR3 DNA sequence: TGTGCCACCAACCGGGGACTAGGGAATGAGCAGTTCTTC. Its protein product is CATNRGLGNEQFF.

This rearrangement joins TRBV6-5 to TRBJ2-5; 9 bases line up with TRBD1. The junction had 3 bases not matched to a gene; V was cut back by 0 bases and J by 4 bases. The length of the CDR3 is 15 residues. Germline V CDR1 and CDR2: MNHEY, SVGAGI. The CDR3 loop reads CASSYSGTGRETQYF. The CDR3 region has the DNA TGTGCCAGCAGTTACTCCGGGACAGGGAGAGAGACCCAGTACTTC.

The chain joins TRBV13 to TRBJ2-7; 14 bases fit TRBD2. The CDR3 runs to 15 residues. Trimming at V came to 4 bases and at J to 7 bases, leaving 6 bases not matched to a gene. Per the germline V gene, CDR1 is PRHDT and CDR2 is FYEKMQ (reference sequence). This CDR3 reads CASSSGTSGSGEQYF. As DNA, the CDR3 is TGTGCCAGCAGCTCGGGGACTAGCGGGAGCGGAGAGCAGTACTTC. Full variable domain (missing parts from reference TRBV13 and TRBJ2-7): AAGVIQSPRHLIKEKRETATLKCYPIPRHDTVYWYQQGPGQDPQFLISFYEKMQSDKGSIPDRFSAQQFSDYHSELNMSSLELGDSALYFCASSSGTSGSGEQYFGPGTRLTVT.

The V and J genes are TRBV2 and TRBJ2-7; 9 nucleotides match TRBD1. The CDR3 length is 15 residues. In germline, CDR1 is SNHLY, CDR2 FYNNEI. The V segment lost 1 base and the J segment 6 bases; nucleotides outside the gene matches: 7. CDR3 amino acids: CASSEVGTGSSEQYF. CDR3 DNA: TGTGCCAGCAGTGAAGTCGGGACAGGGTCTTCCGAGCAGTACTTC.

This clone was detected only a few times. The chain has TRBV25-1 and TRBJ2-2; weak D call: TRBD1 (5 bases). The CDR3 covers 12 residues. Trimming shortened V by 6 bases and J by 5 bases, and 7 bases separated the two germline ends. Germline V gives CDR1 MGHDK, CDR2 SYGVNS. The CDR3 DNA follows: TGTGCCAGCAGGCAGGGTACCGGGGAGCTGTTTTTT. This sequence encodes CASRQGTGELFF.

This chain connects TRBV5-4 to TRBJ2-3; TRBD1 is a possible D gene (5 bases). V gave up 4 bases and J gave up 1 base, with 7 bases separating them. CDR3 size: 13 residues. CDR1 and CDR2 from the germline V gene are SGHNT and YYREEE (reference sequence). The chain's CDR3 is CASSQGGTDTQYF. CDR3 DNA sequence: TGTGCCAGCAGCCAGGGCGGCACAGATACGCAGTATTTT.

This sequence joins TRBV5-1 and TRBJ2-3; 8 nucleotides line up with TRBD1. Per the germline V gene, CDR1 is SGHRS and CDR2 is YFSETQ. CDR3 length: 16 residues. J gave up 2 bases and V 3 bases, and 8 bases lay outside the gene matches. The CDR3 spells CASSSGLTGATDTQYF. In DNA, the CDR3 is TGCGCCAGCAGCTCCGGATTGACAGGGGCCACAGATACGCAGTATTTT.

This clone was seen only once. The chain combines TRBV2 with TRBJ2-1; TRBD1 aligns across 7 bases. The CDR3 totals 14 residues. V lost 6 bases and J lost 1; bases outside the gene matches: 3. Germline assignment: CDR1 SNHLY and CDR2 FYNNEI. As DNA, the CDR3 is TGTGCCAGCAGAGACAGGGTATCCTACAATGAGCAGTTCTTC. Encoded protein: CASRDRVSYNEQFF.

The chain uses TRBV11-2 and TRBJ2-7, with 11 bases matching TRBD2. V gave up 5 bases and J gave up 3 bases; unmatched junction bases: 3. Germline CDR1 reads SGHAT; CDR2 reads FQNNGV. The CDR3 extends over 14 amino acids. This CDR3 reads CASSKTSGNYEQYF. Written as DNA, the CDR3 is TGTGCCAGCAGCAAGACTAGCGGGAACTACGAGCAGTACTTC.

The chain combines TRBV28 with TRBJ1-2; 7 positions agree with TRBD1. Germline V gene lookup returns CDR1 MDHEN and CDR2 SYDVKM. With 6 bases clipped from V and 3 bases from J, the junction kept 4 bases outside the gene matches. The CDR3 sequence is 13 residues long. In DNA form, the CDR3 reads TGTGCCAGCAGAGAAGGGACAGACTATGGCTACACCTTC. It translates to CASREGTDYGYTF.

The chain is built from TRBV5-1 and TRBJ2-5; 9 bases align to TRBD2. The germline CDR1 and CDR2 sequences are SGHRS and YFSETQ. There are 15 residues in the CDR3. V lost 0 bases, J lost 5 bases, and 5 bases stayed unmatched. The CDR3 spells CASSLDRTSAETQYF. CDR3 DNA sequence: TGCGCCAGCAGCTTGGATCGGACTAGCGCGGAGACCCAGTACTTC.

J is TRBJ2-2 and V is TRBV12-5; D not resolved. The CDR3 runs to 15 residues. V was cut by 2 bases and J by 0 bases, with 7 bases left in between. Germline V gene lookup returns CDR1 LGHNT and CDR2 FRNRAP. The CDR3 is CASGLYITNTGELFF. The CDR3 coding sequence is TGTGCTAGTGGTTTGTACATCACGAACACCGGGGAGCTGTTTTTT.

The chain combines TRBV30 with TRBJ2-1, with D tentatively TRBD1 (5 bases). This CDR3 has 15 amino acids. V lost 2 bases and J 9 bases, leaving 20 bases between the germline ends. Germline CDR1 is GTSNPN and CDR2 is SVGIG (reference sequence). The CDR3 region is CAWSNLGQGASEQFF. The CDR3 DNA sequence: TGTGCCTGGAGTAACCTGGGGCAGGGCGCAAGTGAGCAGTTCTTC. Full variable domain (remainder filled in from reference TRBV30 and TRBJ2-1): SQTIHQWPATLVQPVGSPLSLECTVEGTSNPNLYWYRQAAGRGLQLLFYSVGIGQISSEVPQNLSASRPQDRQFILSSKKLLLSDSGFYLCAWSNLGQGASEQFFGPGTRLTVL.

This chain connects TRBV9 to TRBJ2-7; 8 positions agree with TRBD1. V lost 3 bases to trimming and J lost 2 bases; unmatched junction nucleotides: 10. CDR1 is SGDLS, CDR2 YYNGEE, per germline. The CDR3 extends over 16 amino acids. The CDR3 loop reads CASSATLDRAAYEQYF. The DNA of the CDR3 is TGTGCCAGCAGCGCCACCCTGGACAGGGCGGCCTACGAGCAGTACTTC.

V is TRBV2 and J is TRBJ2-7, with TRBD2 as a possible D gene (7 bases). Trimming removed 5 bases at V and 6 bases at J, with 17 bases between. The CDR3 runs 14 residues. The germline V gene has CDR1 SNHLY and CDR2 FYNNEI. In nucleotides, the CDR3 is TGTGCCAGCAGTTGGGGGGGGGCCATTGGCGAGCAGTACTTC. Translated, it gives CASSWGGAIGEQYF.

The chain uses TRBV5-4 and TRBJ2-5, with unresolved D. V dropped 2 bases and J dropped 2 bases, with 13 bases sitting between them. This CDR3 has 15 residues. Germline-derived CDR1 and CDR2 are SGHNT and YYREEE (reference sequence). CDR3 protein: CASSFFSPLQETQYF. CDR3 DNA sequence: TGTGCCAGCAGCTTCTTCTCTCCCCTTCAAGAGACCCAGTACTTC.

The V call is TRBV21-1, the J call TRBJ2-3; no check of the table's D call, TRBD2, against the DNA was made. TRBV21-1 is a pseudogene locus. The length of the CDR3 is 20 residues. CDR3 sequence (DNA): TGTGCCAGCAGCAAACCAGTAGGGAGACTAGCGGGTAGCTGCACAGATACGCAGTATTTT. It yields the protein CASSKPVGRLAGSCTDTQYF.

This clone was picked up one time. The CDR3 loop reads CASTLGGGRSTEAFF. The CDR3 nucleotides read TGTGCCAGCACCCTGGGGGGGGGTAGGAGCACTGAAGCTTTCTTT. The chain combines TRBV14 with TRBJ1-1, with D perhaps TRBD1 (5 bases). From germline, CDR1 is SGHDN and CDR2 FVKESK. The CDR3 contains 15 residues. V lost 7 bases and J 4 bases, leaving 19 bases between the germline ends. Full variable domain (missing parts from reference TRBV14 and TRBJ1-1): EAGVTQFPSHSVIEKGQTVTLRCDPISGHDNLYWYRRVMGKEIKFLLHFVKESKQDESGMPNNRFLAERTGGTYSTLKVQPAELEDSGVYFCASTLGGGRSTEAFFGQGTRLTVV.

The rearrangement uses TRBV6-5 and TRBJ2-7; the D gene is possibly TRBD1 (5 bases). V was pared by 2 bases and J by 6 bases, with 8 bases between. The CDR3 runs 12 residues. The germline V gene encodes CDR1 MNHEY and CDR2 SVGAGI. CDR3 loop: CASSYLGREQYF. In nucleotides, the CDR3 is TGTGCCAGCAGTTACCTGGGGCGCGAGCAGTACTTC.